This TCR beta chain was profiled in a study of blood T cell repertoires in COVID-19. Study-level background: The United States, Italy and Spain were the sources of the acute and convalescent COVID-19 samples. T cells, B-cell-depleted T cells, or PBMCs provided the cDNA or gDNA that served as material.

Original analysis: How many nucleated cells were present was estimated from reference gene primer amplification. TCRdb's table, derived via immunoSEQ multiplex PCR, lists solely in-frame clones and lacks some. V, J and clone size are those of that table, while D and trimming were read from the DNA. The sample records approximately 280,000 clones, 70% to 90% being singletons. The CDR3 contains 15 residues. J gave up 3 bases and V 3 bases, and 5 bases lay outside the gene matches. Germline V gene sequence: CDR1 LGHNA, CDR2 YSLEER. Sequencing was carried out using peripheral blood. The source is a man younger than 35 with active or convalescent COVID-19. The chain couples TRBV4-3 to TRBJ2-7, with 10 bases fitting TRBD1. CDR3 in amino acids: CASSQGTGAFYEQYF. The CDR3 bases are TGCGCCAGCAGCCAGGGGACAGGGGCCTTCTACGAGCAGTACTTC.